Listed below are T cell receptor beta chains from one sample, sequenced in a study of cytomegalovirus exposure and HLA in healthy donors. The repertoire was sequenced with immunoSEQ multiplex PCR; TCRdb's copy has only in-frame clones and lacks some. This table has 80,000 to 100,000 clones, roughly 81% appearing once. The specimen was PBMCs. The receptors were sampled from a middle-aged man in good health and CMV-seronegative. CDR3s include the opening cysteine and the closing phenylalanine or tryptophan. Each record gives: clone size, V gene, CDR3 length, CDR3 protein. Where a row states a size, it is once, few, many or the class of an expanded clone; other rows omit it.

clone size: -
V gene: TRBV19
CDR3 length: 18
CDR3 protein: CASTPGQGLSASGTEAFF

clone size: -
V gene: TRBV19
CDR3 length: 15
CDR3 protein: CASRKQGSVDYGYTF

clone size: -
V gene: TRBV5-4
CDR3 length: 15
CDR3 protein: CASSLVPGVGETQYF

clone size: few
V gene: TRBV4-1
CDR3 length: 12
CDR3 protein: CASSQGLGELFF

clone size: -
V gene: TRBV5-6
CDR3 length: 16
CDR3 protein: CASSSEGTGGEETQYF

clone size: -
V gene: TRBV15
CDR3 length: 15
CDR3 protein: CATSRDKKGLGFFFF

clone size: -
V gene: TRBV27
CDR3 length: 14
CDR3 protein: CASRGANSNQPQHF

clone size: once
V gene: TRBV5-8
CDR3 length: 14
CDR3 protein: CASSTYRLAMELFF

clone size: -
V gene: TRBV15
CDR3 length: 16
CDR3 protein: CATSRDRMGQDYEQYF

clone size: -
V gene: TRBV27
CDR3 length: 14
CDR3 protein: CASKLAENAYEQYF

clone size: -
V gene: TRBV9
CDR3 length: 16
CDR3 protein: CASSVGLAGLSYEQYF

clone size: -
V gene: TRBV5-1
CDR3 length: 15
CDR3 protein: CASSSGWGENSPLHF

clone size: -
V gene: TRBV5-1
CDR3 length: 16
CDR3 protein: CASSMWGESYNSPLHF

clone size: -
V gene: TRBV5-1
CDR3 length: 14
CDR3 protein: CASSLVTGSEKLFF

clone size: -
V gene: TRBV4-3
CDR3 length: 13
CDR3 protein: CASSPGDMETQYF

clone size: few
V gene: TRBV30
CDR3 length: 14
CDR3 protein: CAWRGDRDTGELFF

clone size: -
V gene: TRBV5-4
CDR3 length: 17
CDR3 protein: CASSLEGQGMINEKLFF

clone size: -
V gene: TRBV7-9
CDR3 length: 15
CDR3 protein: CASRQLRGKEYGYTF

clone size: -
V gene: TRBV7-9
CDR3 length: 14
CDR3 protein: CASSPTGSGNTIYF

clone size: -
V gene: TRBV18
CDR3 length: 18
CDR3 protein: CASSALSSYRSNTGELFF

clone size: -
V gene: TRBV19
CDR3 length: 13
CDR3 protein: CASKPTFAREQYF

clone size: -
V gene: TRBV18
CDR3 length: 14
CDR3 protein: CASSLDSHNSPLHF

clone size: few
V gene: TRBV6-1
CDR3 length: 14
CDR3 protein: CASSYGISAYGYTF

clone size: -
V gene: TRBV5-6
CDR3 length: 15
CDR3 protein: CASSPSGSGANVLTF